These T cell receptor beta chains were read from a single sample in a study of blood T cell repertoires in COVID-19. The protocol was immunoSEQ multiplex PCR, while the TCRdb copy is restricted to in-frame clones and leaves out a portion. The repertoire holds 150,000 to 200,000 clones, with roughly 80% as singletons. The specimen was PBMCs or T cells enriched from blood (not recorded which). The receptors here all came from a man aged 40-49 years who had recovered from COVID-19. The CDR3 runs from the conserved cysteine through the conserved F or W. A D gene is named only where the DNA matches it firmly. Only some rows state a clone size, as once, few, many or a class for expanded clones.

CDR3nt: TGTGCCAGCTCACTATCGACAGAGTATAGCAATCAGCCCCAGCATTTT
CDR3aa: CASSLSTEYSNQPQHF
v_gene: TRBV18
d_gene: .
j_gene: TRBJ1-5
abundance: .

CDR3nt: TGTGCCAGCAGTTACGGCGGGGGAGGGGACACCGGGGAGCTGTTTTTT
CDR3aa: CASSYGGGGDTGELFF
v_gene: TRBV6-5
d_gene: TRBD2
j_gene: TRBJ2-2
abundance: few

CDR3nt: TGTGCCAGCAGCTCCCTCTCTGAACGGGAAGAAAAACTGTTTTTT
CDR3aa: CASSSLSEREEKLFF
v_gene: TRBV5-8
d_gene: .
j_gene: TRBJ1-4
abundance: .

CDR3nt: TGCGCCAGCAGCTTGGCGACAGGGGGTTTCTCTGGAAACACCATATATTTT
CDR3aa: CASSLATGGFSGNTIYF
v_gene: TRBV5-1
d_gene: TRBD1
j_gene: TRBJ1-3
abundance: .

CDR3nt: TGTGCCTGGAGGGCCGGACAGGGGTTCTACGAGCAGTACTTC
CDR3aa: CAWRAGQGFYEQYF
v_gene: TRBV30
d_gene: TRBD1
j_gene: TRBJ2-7
abundance: .

CDR3nt: TGTGCCAGCAGTTTAGCAGGGGGGCATTCTAACTATGGCTACACCTTC
CDR3aa: CASSLAGGHSNYGYTF
v_gene: TRBV28
d_gene: TRBD1
j_gene: TRBJ1-2
abundance: once

CDR3nt: TGTGCCACCAGCAGAGAGGCGGGGGGTCGGTACGAGCAGTACTTC
CDR3aa: CATSREAGGRYEQYF
v_gene: TRBV15
d_gene: TRBD2
j_gene: TRBJ2-7
abundance: few

CDR3nt: TGTGCCAGTAGTTCAGTCCCGGGGGGATCTAGATACAATGAGCAGTTCTTC
CDR3aa: CASSSVPGGSRYNEQFF
v_gene: TRBV19
d_gene: TRBD2
j_gene: TRBJ2-1
abundance: .

CDR3nt: TGCGCCAGCAGCTCCCTCGGACAGGAGAACACTGAAGCTTTCTTT
CDR3aa: CASSSLGQENTEAFF
v_gene: TRBV5-1
d_gene: TRBD1
j_gene: TRBJ1-1
abundance: few

CDR3nt: TGTGCCTGGAGTGAATTAGTTTTCTGGTCAGGGGATGGCTACACCTTC
CDR3aa: CAWSELVFWSGDGYTF
v_gene: TRBV30
d_gene: .
j_gene: TRBJ1-2
abundance: once

CDR3nt: TGTGCCAGCAGCCCTGAACGGGCCGGACAGGGGGGGGCTACGCAGTATTTT
CDR3aa: CASSPERAGQGGATQYF
v_gene: TRBV7-6
d_gene: TRBD1
j_gene: TRBJ2-3
abundance: .

CDR3nt: TGTGCCAGCAGCCAAGATTTGGTGGCGGGGGGCGGGAATGAGCAGTTCTTC
CDR3aa: CASSQDLVAGGGNEQFF
v_gene: TRBV3-1/TRBV3-2
d_gene: TRBD2
j_gene: TRBJ2-1
abundance: .

CDR3nt: TGTGCCAGCACTTTCGGACAGGGGCTGAACACTGAAGCTTTCTTT
CDR3aa: CASTFGQGLNTEAFF
v_gene: TRBV6-6
d_gene: TRBD1
j_gene: TRBJ1-1
abundance: .

CDR3nt: TGTGCCAGCAGCCCCCGGACAGGGGGCAATCAGCCCCAGCATTTT
CDR3aa: CASSPRTGGNQPQHF
v_gene: TRBV7-8
d_gene: TRBD1
j_gene: TRBJ1-5
abundance: .

CDR3nt: TGTGCCAGCAGCCAAGTGGGTTGGGAGGGCCTCCACTTT
CDR3aa: CASSQVGWEGLHF
v_gene: TRBV3-1/TRBV3-2
d_gene: .
j_gene: TRBJ1-6
abundance: few

CDR3nt: TGCAGCGTTGAATTGGGGGGTAGGGCCTACGAGCAGTACTTC
CDR3aa: CSVELGGRAYEQYF
v_gene: TRBV29-1
d_gene: .
j_gene: TRBJ2-7
abundance: .

CDR3nt: TGTGCCAGCAGCTTATCGGGGGGGAATACAGATACGCAGTATTTT
CDR3aa: CASSLSGGNTDTQYF
v_gene: TRBV2
d_gene: TRBD2
j_gene: TRBJ2-3
abundance: once

CDR3nt: TGCGCCAGCAGCCAAAATCCTCAGGGAGAGACCCAGTACTTC
CDR3aa: CASSQNPQGETQYF
v_gene: TRBV4-1
d_gene: .
j_gene: TRBJ2-5
abundance: .

CDR3nt: TGTGCCAGTAGTTATGGGCAGGGGTACGAGCAGTACTTC
CDR3aa: CASSYGQGYEQYF
v_gene: TRBV19
d_gene: .
j_gene: TRBJ2-7
abundance: .

CDR3nt: TGTGCCAGCAGCGTAGGGACTAGCGGGGGGGCTTTCAATGAGCAGTTCTTC
CDR3aa: CASSVGTSGGAFNEQFF
v_gene: TRBV9
d_gene: TRBD2
j_gene: TRBJ2-1
abundance: once

CDR3nt: TGTGCCAGCAGCTTGGCTCCGACAGGCCCTGGAAACACCATATATTTT
CDR3aa: CASSLAPTGPGNTIYF
v_gene: TRBV5-6
d_gene: .
j_gene: TRBJ1-3
abundance: .

CDR3nt: TGTGCCAGCACCTCGTTGGGGGGACCTCAAGAGACCCAGTACTTC
CDR3aa: CASTSLGGPQETQYF
v_gene: TRBV27
d_gene: .
j_gene: TRBJ2-5
abundance: .

CDR3nt: TGTGCCAGCTCACCACTCGTCCAGCCGGACACCTATACTAGCACAGATACGCAGTATTTT
CDR3aa: CASSPLVQPDTYTSTDTQYF
v_gene: TRBV18
d_gene: .
j_gene: TRBJ2-3
abundance: .

CDR3nt: TGTGCCAGCAGCTGGGGGGGCCGGCAAGAGACCCAGTACTTC
CDR3aa: CASSWGGRQETQYF
v_gene: TRBV5-4
d_gene: .
j_gene: TRBJ2-5
abundance: .

CDR3nt: TGTGCCAGCAGTTACGGAGCGGGGAACTATGGCTACACCTTC
CDR3aa: CASSYGAGNYGYTF
v_gene: TRBV6-5
d_gene: .
j_gene: TRBJ1-2
abundance: .

CDR3nt: TGTGCCAGTAGTATAGAATTCCGGGGTGGTCTGAAGACCCAGTACTTC
CDR3aa: CASSIEFRGGLKTQYF
v_gene: TRBV19
d_gene: .
j_gene: TRBJ2-5
abundance: .

CDR3nt: TGTGCCAGCAGCCATCCCACGGGGGGGACAGGGATAAAAGAAGCTTTCTTT
CDR3aa: CASSHPTGGTGIKEAFF
v_gene: TRBV4-2
d_gene: TRBD1
j_gene: TRBJ1-1
abundance: .

CDR3nt: TGTGCCAGCAGTGAATTGGGCGGGGGGACCGGGGAGCTGTTTTTT
CDR3aa: CASSELGGGTGELFF
v_gene: TRBV2
d_gene: TRBD2
j_gene: TRBJ2-2
abundance: .

CDR3nt: TGTGCCAGCAGTTTGACAGGGGCGAGATATTTT
CDR3aa: CASSLTGARYF
v_gene: TRBV12-3/TRBV12-4
d_gene: TRBD1
j_gene: TRBJ2-3
abundance: .

CDR3nt: TGTGCCATCAGGGGTGGCGCTAGTTCACCCCTCCACTTT
CDR3aa: CAIRGGASSPLHF
v_gene: TRBV10-3
d_gene: .
j_gene: TRBJ1-6
abundance: .

CDR3nt: TGTGCCAGCAGTGAGCAGGGCTGGGGCACTGAAGCTTTCTTT
CDR3aa: CASSEQGWGTEAFF
v_gene: TRBV2
d_gene: .
j_gene: TRBJ1-1
abundance: .

CDR3nt: TGTGCCAGCAGCTCTAGCACAGATACGCAGTATTTT
CDR3aa: CASSSSTDTQYF
v_gene: TRBV5-5
d_gene: .
j_gene: TRBJ2-3
abundance: .

CDR3nt: TGTGCCAGTAGCTACGGACTGATGAACACTGAAGCTTTCTTT
CDR3aa: CASSYGLMNTEAFF
v_gene: TRBV19
d_gene: .
j_gene: TRBJ1-1
abundance: .

CDR3nt: TGTGCCGCACACGGGGGCTATGGCTACACCTTC
CDR3aa: CAAHGGYGYTF
v_gene: TRBV6-5
d_gene: .
j_gene: TRBJ1-2
abundance: .

CDR3nt: TGTGCCAGCAGCTTAATGGTGTGGCGGAGCACAGATACGCAGTATTTT
CDR3aa: CASSLMVWRSTDTQYF
v_gene: TRBV7-9
d_gene: .
j_gene: TRBJ2-3
abundance: .

CDR3nt: TGTGCCAGTAAAGAGGGCAGGGGGCGCGGGAACACTGAAGCTTTCTTT
CDR3aa: CASKEGRGRGNTEAFF
v_gene: TRBV19
d_gene: TRBD1
j_gene: TRBJ1-1
abundance: .

CDR3nt: TGTGCCAGCAGTGTTTCCGGGACAGGGGACGCTTATAGCAATCAGCCCCAGCATTTT
CDR3aa: CASSVSGTGDAYSNQPQHF
v_gene: TRBV2
d_gene: TRBD1
j_gene: TRBJ1-5
abundance: few

CDR3nt: TGTGCCAGCAGTTTTGGAGGAAGCAGGGGGAGTTTCTACGAGCAGTACTTC
CDR3aa: CASSFGGSRGSFYEQYF
v_gene: TRBV27
d_gene: TRBD1
j_gene: TRBJ2-7
abundance: .

CDR3nt: TGTGCCAGCAGTTTCCCCTACGGGAGAATTAATTCACCCCTCCACTTT
CDR3aa: CASSFPYGRINSPLHF
v_gene: TRBV28
d_gene: .
j_gene: TRBJ1-6
abundance: few

CDR3nt: TGTGCCAGCCTCATGAGTGGGGGGATCTCCTACGAGCAGTACTTC
CDR3aa: CASLMSGGISYEQYF
v_gene: TRBV6-5
d_gene: .
j_gene: TRBJ2-7
abundance: .

CDR3nt: TGTGCCCTGGGGGGGGCCGGGGAGCTGTTTTTT
CDR3aa: CALGGAGELFF
v_gene: TRBV12-3/TRBV12-4
d_gene: TRBD2
j_gene: TRBJ2-2
abundance: .

CDR3nt: TGCAGCGTTGCTACAGGTTTTCGAGCAGATACGCAGTATTTT
CDR3aa: CSVATGFRADTQYF
v_gene: TRBV29-1
d_gene: .
j_gene: TRBJ2-3
abundance: once

CDR3nt: TGCGCCAGCAGTCCCGGGACATCTGGAAACACCATATATTTT
CDR3aa: CASSPGTSGNTIYF
v_gene: TRBV5-1
d_gene: .
j_gene: TRBJ1-3
abundance: .

CDR3nt: TGTGCCAGTAGTCGACTGTCGGGGGGCAACACCGGGGAGCTGTTTTTT
CDR3aa: CASSRLSGGNTGELFF
v_gene: TRBV19
d_gene: .
j_gene: TRBJ2-2
abundance: .

CDR3nt: TGTGCCAGCAGCCATGGGACAGGTTTGGCCTCCTATAATTCACCCCTCCACTTT
CDR3aa: CASSHGTGLASYNSPLHF
v_gene: TRBV7-9
d_gene: TRBD1
j_gene: TRBJ1-6
abundance: many

CDR3nt: TGTGCCAGCAGCCAATCCGTCAGGGACATCGAGCAGTACTTC
CDR3aa: CASSQSVRDIEQYF
v_gene: TRBV3-1/TRBV3-2
d_gene: .
j_gene: TRBJ2-7
abundance: few

CDR3nt: TGCGCCAGCAGCTTGTCCGTGGGACAGGGGGCAGAGACCCAGTACTTC
CDR3aa: CASSLSVGQGAETQYF
v_gene: TRBV5-1
d_gene: TRBD1
j_gene: TRBJ2-5
abundance: few

CDR3nt: TGTGCCAGTAAGGAGGCCTATAATTCACCCCTCCACTTT
CDR3aa: CASKEAYNSPLHF
v_gene: TRBV19
d_gene: .
j_gene: TRBJ1-6
abundance: .

CDR3nt: TGTGCCAGTAGTGAGCAGCCCCAGCATTTT
CDR3aa: CASSEQPQHF
v_gene: TRBV19
d_gene: .
j_gene: TRBJ1-5
abundance: .

CDR3nt: TGCGCCAGCAGCCAAGATCTAGGCGTCCCCGGGGAGCTGTTTTTT
CDR3aa: CASSQDLGVPGELFF
v_gene: TRBV4-3
d_gene: .
j_gene: TRBJ2-2
abundance: once

CDR3nt: TGCGCCAGCAGCCCAAGAACAGTCGATGAGCAGTTCTTC
CDR3aa: CASSPRTVDEQFF
v_gene: TRBV4-3
d_gene: .
j_gene: TRBJ2-1
abundance: .

CDR3nt: TGTGCCAGCAGCTACACGGCGACAGGGGCACAAGAGACCCAGTACTTC
CDR3aa: CASSYTATGAQETQYF
v_gene: TRBV11-1
d_gene: TRBD1
j_gene: TRBJ2-5
abundance: once

CDR3nt: TGCAGTGCTAGTGCGGGAATTGAAGCTTTCTTT
CDR3aa: CSASAGIEAFF
v_gene: TRBV20-1
d_gene: .
j_gene: TRBJ1-1
abundance: .